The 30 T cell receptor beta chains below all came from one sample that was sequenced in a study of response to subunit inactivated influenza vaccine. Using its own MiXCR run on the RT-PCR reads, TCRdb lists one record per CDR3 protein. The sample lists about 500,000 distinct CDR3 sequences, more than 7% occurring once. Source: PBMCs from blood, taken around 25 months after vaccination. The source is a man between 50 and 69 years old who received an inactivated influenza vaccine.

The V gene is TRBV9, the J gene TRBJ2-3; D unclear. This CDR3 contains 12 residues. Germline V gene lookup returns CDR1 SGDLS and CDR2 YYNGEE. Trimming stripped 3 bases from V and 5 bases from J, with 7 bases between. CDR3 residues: CASSERVDTQYF. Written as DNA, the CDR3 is TGTGCCAGCAGCGAGAGAGTAGATACGCAGTATTTT.

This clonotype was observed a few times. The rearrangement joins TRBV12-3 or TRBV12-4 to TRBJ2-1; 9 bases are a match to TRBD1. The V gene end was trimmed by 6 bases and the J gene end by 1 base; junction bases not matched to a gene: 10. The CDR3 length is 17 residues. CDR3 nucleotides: TGTGCCAGCAGCCCCAGGACAGGGGAGGCATCCTACAATGAGCAGTTCTTC. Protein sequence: CASSPRTGEASYNEQFF.

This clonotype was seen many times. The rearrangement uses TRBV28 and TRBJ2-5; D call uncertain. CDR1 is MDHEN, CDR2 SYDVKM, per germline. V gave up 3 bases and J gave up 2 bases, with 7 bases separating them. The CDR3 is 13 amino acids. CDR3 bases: TGTGCCAGCAGTTTTTATATACAAGAGACCCAGTACTTC. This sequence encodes CASSFYIQETQYF.

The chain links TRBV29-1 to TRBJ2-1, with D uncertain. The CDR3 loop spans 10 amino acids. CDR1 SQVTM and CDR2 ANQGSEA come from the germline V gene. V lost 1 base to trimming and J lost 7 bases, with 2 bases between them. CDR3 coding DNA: TGCAGCGTTGAAGGTAATGAGCAGTTCTTC. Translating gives CSVEGNEQFF.

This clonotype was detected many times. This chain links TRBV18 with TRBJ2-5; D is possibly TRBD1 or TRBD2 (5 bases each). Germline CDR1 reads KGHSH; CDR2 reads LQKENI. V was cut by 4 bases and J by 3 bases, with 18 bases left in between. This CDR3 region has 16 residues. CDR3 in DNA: TGTGCCAGCTCACAAGGGACGGGGAACGAAAAAGAGACCCAGTACTTC. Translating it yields CASSQGTGNEKETQYF.

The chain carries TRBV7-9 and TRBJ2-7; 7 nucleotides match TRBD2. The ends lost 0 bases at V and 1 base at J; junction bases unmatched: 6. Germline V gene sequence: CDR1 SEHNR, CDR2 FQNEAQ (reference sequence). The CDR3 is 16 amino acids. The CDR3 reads CASSLASSSGSYEQYF. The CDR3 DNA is TGTGCCAGCAGCTTAGCTTCGTCTAGCGGATCCTACGAGCAGTACTTC.

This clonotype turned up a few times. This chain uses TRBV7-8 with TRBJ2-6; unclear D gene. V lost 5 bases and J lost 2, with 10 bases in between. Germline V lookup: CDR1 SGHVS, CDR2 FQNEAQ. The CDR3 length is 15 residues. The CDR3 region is CASSPKATGANVLTF. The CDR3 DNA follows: TGTGCCAGCAGCCCAAAGGCGACTGGGGCCAACGTCCTGACTTTC.

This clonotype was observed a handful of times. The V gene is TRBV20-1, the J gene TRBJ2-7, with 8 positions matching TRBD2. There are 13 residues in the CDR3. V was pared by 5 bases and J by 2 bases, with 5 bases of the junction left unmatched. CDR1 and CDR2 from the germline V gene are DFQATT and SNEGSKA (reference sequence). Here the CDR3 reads CSAHTSGPYEQYF. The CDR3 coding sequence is TGCAGTGCTCACACTAGCGGCCCCTACGAGCAGTACTTC.

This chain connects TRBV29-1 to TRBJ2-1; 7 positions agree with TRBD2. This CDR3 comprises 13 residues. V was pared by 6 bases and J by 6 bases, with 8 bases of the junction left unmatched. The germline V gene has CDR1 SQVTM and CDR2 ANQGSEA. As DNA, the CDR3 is TGCAGCGTGAGAGGGAGGGCCTTCAATGAGCAGTTCTTC. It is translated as CSVRGRAFNEQFF.

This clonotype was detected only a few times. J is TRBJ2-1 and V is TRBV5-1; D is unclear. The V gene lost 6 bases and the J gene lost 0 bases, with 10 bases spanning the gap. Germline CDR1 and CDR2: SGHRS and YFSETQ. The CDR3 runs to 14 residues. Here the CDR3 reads CASKDSTSYNEQFF. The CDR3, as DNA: TGCGCCAGCAAAGACTCCACCTCCTACAATGAGCAGTTCTTC.

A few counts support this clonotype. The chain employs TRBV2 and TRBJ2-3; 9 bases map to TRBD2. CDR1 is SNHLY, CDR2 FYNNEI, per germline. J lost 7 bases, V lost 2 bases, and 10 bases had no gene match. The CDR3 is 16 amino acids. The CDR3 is CASSEQGGGAIHTQYF. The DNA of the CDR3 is TGTGCCAGCAGTGAACAGGGCGGGGGGGCAATACATACGCAGTATTTT.

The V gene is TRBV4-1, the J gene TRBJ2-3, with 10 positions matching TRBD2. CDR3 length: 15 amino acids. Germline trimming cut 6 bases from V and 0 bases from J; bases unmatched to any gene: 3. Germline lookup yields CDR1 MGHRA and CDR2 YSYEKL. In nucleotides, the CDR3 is TGCGCCAGCAGTAGCGGGGGGTATAGCACAGATACGCAGTATTTT. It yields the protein CASSSGGYSTDTQYF.

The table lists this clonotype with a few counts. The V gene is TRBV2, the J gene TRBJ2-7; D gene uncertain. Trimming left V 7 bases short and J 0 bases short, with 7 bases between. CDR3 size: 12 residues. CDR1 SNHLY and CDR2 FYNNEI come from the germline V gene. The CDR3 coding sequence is TGTGCCAGCATGGGCAGCTCCTACGAGCAGTACTTC. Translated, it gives CASMGSSYEQYF.

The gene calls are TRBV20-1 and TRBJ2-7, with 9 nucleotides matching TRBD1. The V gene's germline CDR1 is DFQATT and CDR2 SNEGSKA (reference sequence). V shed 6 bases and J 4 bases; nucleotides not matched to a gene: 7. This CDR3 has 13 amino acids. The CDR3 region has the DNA TGCAGTGCCCGGACAGGGGTAAAATACGAGCAGTACTTC. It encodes CSARTGVKYEQYF.

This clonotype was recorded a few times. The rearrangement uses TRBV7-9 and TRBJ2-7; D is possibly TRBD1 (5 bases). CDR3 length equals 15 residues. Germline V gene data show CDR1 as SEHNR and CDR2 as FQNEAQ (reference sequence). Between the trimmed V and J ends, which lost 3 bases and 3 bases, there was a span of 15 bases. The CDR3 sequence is CASSLDQGRNYEQYF. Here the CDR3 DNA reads TGTGCCAGCAGCTTGGATCAGGGTCGGAACTACGAGCAGTACTTC.

CDR3 region: CASSIDWSGYEQYF. The CDR3, as DNA: TGTGCCAGTAGTATAGATTGGAGCGGGTACGAGCAGTACTTC. This chain uses TRBV19 with TRBJ2-7; D is perhaps TRBD2 (6 bases). Per the germline V gene, CDR1 is LNHDA and CDR2 is SQIVND (reference sequence). This CDR3 is 14 amino acids long. Trimming took 0 bases from V and 4 from J, leaving 10 bases between them.

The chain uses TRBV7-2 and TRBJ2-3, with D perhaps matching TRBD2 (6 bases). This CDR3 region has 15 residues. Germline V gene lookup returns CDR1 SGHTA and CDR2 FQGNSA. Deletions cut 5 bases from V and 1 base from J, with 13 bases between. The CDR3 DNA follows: TGTGCCAGCAGCGGCCGGGCGGGGCGCACAGATACGCAGTATTTT. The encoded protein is CASSGRAGRTDTQYF.

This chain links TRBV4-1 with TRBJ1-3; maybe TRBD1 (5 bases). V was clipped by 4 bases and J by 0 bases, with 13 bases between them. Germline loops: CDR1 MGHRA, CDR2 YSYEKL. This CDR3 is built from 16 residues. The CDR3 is CASSPPRQSSGNTIYF. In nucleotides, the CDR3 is TGCGCCAGCAGCCCCCCCAGACAGAGCTCTGGAAACACCATATATTTT.

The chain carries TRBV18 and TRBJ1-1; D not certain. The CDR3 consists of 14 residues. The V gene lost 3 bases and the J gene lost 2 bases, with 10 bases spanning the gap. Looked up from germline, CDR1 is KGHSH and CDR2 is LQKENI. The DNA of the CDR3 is TGTGCCAGCTCACCGAAGGTCGTCAACACTGAAGCTTTCTTT. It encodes CASSPKVVNTEAFF.

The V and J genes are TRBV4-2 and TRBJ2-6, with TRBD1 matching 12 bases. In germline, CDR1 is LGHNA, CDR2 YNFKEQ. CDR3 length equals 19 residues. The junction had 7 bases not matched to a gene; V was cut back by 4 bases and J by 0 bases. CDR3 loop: CASSPTWDRGLSGANVLTF. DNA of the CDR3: TGTGCCAGCAGCCCCACCTGGGACAGGGGGCTCTCTGGGGCCAACGTCCTGACTTTC.

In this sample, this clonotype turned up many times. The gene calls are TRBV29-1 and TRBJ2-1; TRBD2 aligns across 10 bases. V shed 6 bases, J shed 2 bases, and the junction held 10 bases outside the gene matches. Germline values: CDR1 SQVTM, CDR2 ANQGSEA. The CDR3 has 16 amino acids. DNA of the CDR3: TGCAGCGTGGAGGGTACAGCGGGGGGGACCTACAATGAGCAGTTCTTC. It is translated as CSVEGTAGGTYNEQFF.

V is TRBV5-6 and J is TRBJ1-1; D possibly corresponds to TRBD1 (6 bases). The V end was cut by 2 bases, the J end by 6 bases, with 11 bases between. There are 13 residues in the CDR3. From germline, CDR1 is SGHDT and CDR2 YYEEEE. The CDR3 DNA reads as TGTGCCAGCAGCTTAGCAGGGGTCTCTGAAGCTTTCTTT. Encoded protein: CASSLAGVSEAFF.

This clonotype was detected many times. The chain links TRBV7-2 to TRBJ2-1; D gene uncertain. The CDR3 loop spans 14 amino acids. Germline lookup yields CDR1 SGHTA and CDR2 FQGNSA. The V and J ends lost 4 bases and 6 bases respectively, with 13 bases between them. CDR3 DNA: TGTGCCAGCAGCTCCCTTGATGGCCCCAATGAGCAGTTCTTC. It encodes CASSSLDGPNEQFF.

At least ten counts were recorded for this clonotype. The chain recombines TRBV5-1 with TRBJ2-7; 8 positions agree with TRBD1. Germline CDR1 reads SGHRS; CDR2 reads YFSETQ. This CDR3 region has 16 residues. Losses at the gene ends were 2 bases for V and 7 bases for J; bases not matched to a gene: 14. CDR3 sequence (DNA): TGCGCCAGCAGCTTTGGAGACAGACAGGGGAATTCGGAGCAGTACTTC. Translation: CASSFGDRQGNSEQYF.

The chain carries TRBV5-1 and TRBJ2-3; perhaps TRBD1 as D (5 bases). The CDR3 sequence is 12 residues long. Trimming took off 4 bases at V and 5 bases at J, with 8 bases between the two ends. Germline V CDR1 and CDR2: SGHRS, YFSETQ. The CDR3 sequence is CASSQRGDTQYF. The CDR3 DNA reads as TGCGCCAGCAGCCAAAGGGGAGATACGCAGTATTTT.

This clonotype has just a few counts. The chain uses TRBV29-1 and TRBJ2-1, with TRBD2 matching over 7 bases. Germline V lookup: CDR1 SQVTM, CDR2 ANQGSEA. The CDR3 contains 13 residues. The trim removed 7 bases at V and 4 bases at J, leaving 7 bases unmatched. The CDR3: CSGRAGSYNEQFF. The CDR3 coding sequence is TGCAGCGGACGAGCGGGATCGTACAATGAGCAGTTCTTC.

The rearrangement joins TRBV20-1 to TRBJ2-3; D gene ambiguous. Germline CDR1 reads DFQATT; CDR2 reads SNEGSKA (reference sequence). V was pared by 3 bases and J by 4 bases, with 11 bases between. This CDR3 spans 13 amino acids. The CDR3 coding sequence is TGCAGTGCTAGCGGTTTAGTGGCAGATACGCAGTATTTT. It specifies CSASGLVADTQYF.

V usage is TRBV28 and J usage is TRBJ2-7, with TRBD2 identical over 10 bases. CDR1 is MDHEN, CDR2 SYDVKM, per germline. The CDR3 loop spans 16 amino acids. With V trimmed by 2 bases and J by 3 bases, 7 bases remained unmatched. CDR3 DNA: TGTGCCAGCAGTTTACCCGTTGCTAGCGGGAGCTACGAGCAGTACTTC. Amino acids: CASSLPVASGSYEQYF. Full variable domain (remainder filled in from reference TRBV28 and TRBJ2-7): DVKVTQSSRYLVKRTGEKVFLECVQDMDHENMFWYRQDPGLGLRLIYFSYDVKMKEKGDIPEGYSVSREKKERFSLILESASTNQTSMYLCASSLPVASGSYEQYFGPGTRLTVT.

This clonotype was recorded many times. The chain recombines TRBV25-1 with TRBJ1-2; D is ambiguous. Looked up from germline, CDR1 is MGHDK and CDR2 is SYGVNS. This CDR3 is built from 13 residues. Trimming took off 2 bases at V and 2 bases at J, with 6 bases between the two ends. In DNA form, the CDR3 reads TGTGCCAGCAGTGAAGGCGGGAACTATGGCTACACCTTC. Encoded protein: CASSEGGNYGYTF.

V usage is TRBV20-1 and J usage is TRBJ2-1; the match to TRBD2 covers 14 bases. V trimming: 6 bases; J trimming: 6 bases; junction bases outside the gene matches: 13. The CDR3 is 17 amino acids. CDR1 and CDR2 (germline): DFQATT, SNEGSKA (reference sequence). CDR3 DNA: TGCAGTGCCGCCAGGACTAGCGGGAGGCACGGAGGCAATGAGCAGTTCTTC. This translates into CSAARTSGRHGGNEQFF.